This T cell receptor (beta chain) was sequenced during a study of cytotoxic CD8 clonotypes in ibrutinib-treated CLL. Points from the study as a whole: Clonality rose at ibrutinib response, held steady in sustained remission, and fell toward baseline at progression. Relative to age-matched healthy donors, clonality at baseline was higher, and it tracked circulating CD8+ T-cell counts.

The method was immunoSEQ multiplex PCR; TCRdb's version includes in-frame clones alone and lacks a portion of them. The table shows fewer than 400,000 clones, with 67% occurring only once. Germline-derived CDR1 and CDR2 are SGHRS and YFSETQ. The CDR3 covers 14 residues. V was clipped by 4 bases and J by 3 bases, with 13 bases between them. Turning to this clone: The antigen is unknown.

This receptor was taken from a human donor with chronic lymphocytic leukemia. The sample consisted of PBMCs, taken after 36 months of ibrutinib treatment. The chain joins TRBV5-1 to TRBJ2-5; the D is unclear. In DNA form, the CDR3 reads TGCGCCAGCAGCCGTGAGACTTTTAAAGAGACCCAGTACTTC. Protein sequence: CASSRETFKETQYF.